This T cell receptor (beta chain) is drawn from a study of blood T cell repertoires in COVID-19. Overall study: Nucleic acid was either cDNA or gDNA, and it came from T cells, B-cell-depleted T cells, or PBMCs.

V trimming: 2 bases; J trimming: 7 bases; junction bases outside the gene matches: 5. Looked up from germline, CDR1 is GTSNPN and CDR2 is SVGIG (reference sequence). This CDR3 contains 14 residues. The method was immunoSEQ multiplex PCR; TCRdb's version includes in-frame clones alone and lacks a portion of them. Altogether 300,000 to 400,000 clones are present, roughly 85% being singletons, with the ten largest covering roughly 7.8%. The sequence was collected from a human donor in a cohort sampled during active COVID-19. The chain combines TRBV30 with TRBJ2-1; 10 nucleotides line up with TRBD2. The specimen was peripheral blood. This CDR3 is CAWSRTSGGNEQFF. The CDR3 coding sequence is TGTGCCTGGAGTAGGACTAGCGGCGGGAATGAGCAGTTCTTC.